These 27 T cell receptor beta chains were sequenced from one sample in a study of T cells of healthy individuals. From the 5' RACE reads, TCRdb called clonotypes with MiXCR, one entry per CDR3 protein. The data contain around 98,000 distinct CDR3 sequences, approximately 15% of them singletons. These receptors were taken from a human donor in good health.

Only a few counts were recorded for this clonotype. This clone may be a read error of a much larger clone one base away. The chain employs TRBV14 and TRBJ1-1; D is perhaps TRBD1 (6 bases). V gave up 0 bases and J gave up 1 base, with 6 bases separating them. Germline loops: CDR1 SGHDN, CDR2 FVKESK. CDR3 length: 14 amino acids. This CDR3 reads CASSQETGNTEAFF. In DNA, the CDR3 is TGTGCCAGCAGCCAAGAGACAGGGAACACTGAAGCTTTCTTT.

A single count supports this clonotype. The gene calls are TRBV20-1 and TRBJ1-1; perhaps TRBD1 as D (5 bases). The V gene's germline CDR1 is DFQATT and CDR2 SNEGSKA (reference sequence). This CDR3 has 16 residues. V was shortened by 0 bases and J by 0 bases, with 14 bases between the two germline ends. CDR3 coding DNA: TGCAGTGCTAGAGATCCCACCCGACAGATGAACACTGAAGCTTTCTTT. Its protein product is CSARDPTRQMNTEAFF.

The V and J genes are TRBV6-2 or TRBV6-3 and TRBJ2-6; a possible D gene is TRBD1 (5 bases). The CDR3 totals 18 residues. In germline, CDR1 is MNHEY, CDR2 SVGEGT. Trimming left V 6 bases short and J 0 bases short, with 18 bases between. As DNA, the CDR3 is TGTGCCAGCAGCTCTTATGACAGCTTGAGCTCTGGGGCCAACGTCCTGACTTTC. Amino acid sequence: CASSSYDSLSSGANVLTF.

In this sample, this clonotype turned up many times. The chain couples TRBV2 to TRBJ1-5; TRBD1 might be the D (5 bases). Trimming shortened V by 7 bases and J by 1 base, and 8 bases separated the two germline ends. CDR1 and CDR2 (germline): SNHLY, FYNNEI. The length of the CDR3 is 13 residues. The CDR3 loop is CASMRDSNQPQHF. DNA for the CDR3: TGTGCCAGCATGCGGGACAGCAATCAGCCCCAGCATTTT. The full variable domain, with the rest looked up from reference TRBV2 and TRBJ1-5, is EPEVTQTPSHQVTQMGQEVILRCVPISNHLYFYWYRQILGQKVEFLVSFYNNEISEKSEIFDDQFSVERPDGSNFTLKIRSTKLEDSAMYFCASMRDSNQPQHFGDGTRLSIL.

This clonotype was found once. The V and J genes are TRBV7-2 and TRBJ1-6, with 9 bases matching TRBD1. J gave up 7 bases and V 5 bases, and 9 bases lay outside the gene matches. CDR3 length equals 16 residues. CDR1 SGHTA and CDR2 FQGNSA come from the germline V gene. This CDR3 is CASSAGQGRSNSPLHF. The CDR3 bases are TGTGCCAGCAGCGCTGGACAGGGGCGGTCGAATTCACCCCTCCACTTT.

This sequence joins TRBV5-6 and TRBJ2-5; 8 bases agree with TRBD1. Germline trimming cut 4 bases from V and 5 bases from J; bases unmatched to any gene: 4. The CDR3 covers 13 residues. CDR1 and CDR2 from the germline V gene are SGHDT and YYEEEE. This chain's CDR3 is CASSRTGLETQYF. The DNA for the CDR3 is TGTGCCAGCAGCCGGACAGGGTTGGAGACCCAGTACTTC.

V gene TRBV13 combines with J gene TRBJ2-7; 7 bases are a match to TRBD1. The germline CDR1 and CDR2 sequences are PRHDT and FYEKMQ (reference sequence). J was trimmed by 3 bases and V by 3 bases; bases with no gene match: 11. The CDR3 consists of 16 residues. As DNA, the CDR3 is TGTGCCAGCAGCTTTGGGAAAGGGGGCAGGGGCTACGAGCAGTACTTC. Protein product: CASSFGKGGRGYEQYF.

This clonotype was detected a few times. The chain joins TRBV6-5 to TRBJ2-3; D might be TRBD1 (6 bases). CDR1 is MNHEY and CDR2 is SVGAGI in the germline V gene. The V end was cut by 4 bases, the J end by 2 bases, with 13 bases between. CDR3 length equals 15 residues. The CDR3 bases are TGTGCCAGCAGTTCAAGGACAGATAACACAGATACGCAGTATTTT. Its protein product is CASSSRTDNTDTQYF.

The chain has TRBV6-2 or TRBV6-3 and TRBJ2-7; D is undetermined. Looked up from germline, CDR1 is MNHEY and CDR2 is SVGEGT. V lost 5 bases and J 4 bases, leaving 12 bases between the germline ends. This CDR3 spans 13 amino acids. The CDR3 sequence: CASSHRDHYEQYF. The CDR3, as DNA: TGTGCCAGCAGTCATCGAGATCATTACGAGCAGTACTTC.

This clonotype has at least ten counts. This chain links TRBV29-1 with TRBJ2-7; D perhaps matches TRBD2 (6 bases). The V gene lost 5 bases and the J gene lost 6 bases, with 20 bases spanning the gap. Germline V lookup: CDR1 SQVTM, CDR2 ANQGSEA. The CDR3 extends over 14 amino acids. CDR3 sequence reads: CSVSRSGLGGEQYF. CDR3 DNA sequence: TGCAGCGTTAGCCGCTCGGGACTCGGCGGCGAGCAGTACTTC.

This clonotype was found many times. V and J are TRBV29-1 and TRBJ2-5; a weak D match, TRBD1 (6 bases). V was trimmed by 6 bases and J by 1 base, leaving 9 bases between them. The CDR3 consists of 12 residues. Germline CDR1 reads SQVTM; CDR2 reads ANQGSEA. The CDR3 here is CSVLGAQETQYF. The CDR3 DNA sequence: TGCAGCGTGTTGGGGGCCCAAGAGACCCAGTACTTC.

This clonotype appeared a few times. The rearrangement links TRBV5-1 to TRBJ2-5; the match to TRBD2 covers 11 bases. J was trimmed by 0 bases and V by 0 bases; bases with no gene match: 4. CDR1 SGHRS and CDR2 YFSETQ come from the germline V gene. CDR3 length equals 17 residues. The CDR3 loop is CASSLARLAGYQETQYF. CDR3 nucleotides: TGCGCCAGCAGCTTGGCTAGACTAGCGGGGTACCAAGAGACCCAGTACTTC.

There are a few counts of this clonotype. The V and J genes are TRBV19 and TRBJ1-6; TRBD1 is a possible D gene (6 bases). CDR1 LNHDA and CDR2 SQIVND come from the germline V gene (reference sequence). CDR3 size: 13 residues. Trimming left V 7 bases short and J 14 bases short, with 18 bases between. The CDR3 region is CASMDIRGGALHF. The CDR3 DNA is TGTGCCAGTATGGACATCCGAGGGGGAGCCCTCCACTTT.

The genes are TRBV28 and TRBJ2-7; TRBD1 matches 9 bases. The CDR3 spans 16 residues. V was pared by 1 base and J by 4 bases, with 8 bases of the junction left unmatched. Germline CDR1 is MDHEN and CDR2 is SYDVKM. The chain's CDR3 is CASSLYSTGGTYEQYF. The DNA of the CDR3 is TGTGCCAGCAGTTTATATTCGACAGGGGGTACTTACGAGCAGTACTTC. The variable domain in full, with the rest retrieved from reference TRBV28 and TRBJ2-7, is DVKVTQSSRYLVKRTGEKVFLECVQDMDHENMFWYRQDPGLGLRLIYFSYDVKMKEKGDIPEGYSVSREKKERFSLILESASTNQTSMYLCASSLYSTGGTYEQYFGPGTRLTVT.

This clonotype came up many times. The rearrangement links TRBV5-5 to TRBJ2-6; D is uncertain. The V gene lost 3 bases and the J gene lost 0 bases, with 7 bases spanning the gap. The V gene's germline CDR1 is SGHKS and CDR2 YYEKEE (reference sequence). The CDR3 covers 15 residues. The CDR3 sequence: CASSSVYSGANVLTF. CDR3 nucleotides: TGTGCCAGCAGCTCAGTCTACTCTGGGGCCAACGTCCTGACTTTC.

The DNA for the CDR3 is TGTGCCAGCAGTCCTGTAAGGGGAATGGTAGAGACCCAGTACTTC. It encodes CASSPVRGMVETQYF. The rearrangement links TRBV7-9 to TRBJ2-5, with D possibly being TRBD1 (5 bases). Germline V gene lookup returns CDR1 SEHNR and CDR2 FQNEAQ (reference sequence). Trimming stripped 6 bases from V and 4 bases from J, with 18 bases between. This CDR3 contains 15 residues.

The chain joins TRBV6-5 to TRBJ2-5; 8 bases fit TRBD1. The V gene end was trimmed by 5 bases and the J gene end by 4 bases; junction bases not matched to a gene: 6. CDR3 size: 14 residues. CDR1 and CDR2 from the germline V gene are MNHEY and SVGAGI. CDR3 sequence: CASSLAGQGETQYF. Here the CDR3 DNA reads TGTGCCAGCAGTCTGGCAGGACAGGGAGAGACCCAGTACTTC.

This clonotype has more than one count but fewer than ten. CDR3 protein: CASSSYTRGSQETQYF. DNA of the CDR3: TGTGCCAGCAGTAGCTATACAAGGGGGAGCCAAGAGACCCAGTACTTC. The chain employs TRBV28 and TRBJ2-5; the D gene is possibly TRBD1 (6 bases). In germline, CDR1 is MDHEN, CDR2 SYDVKM. V was clipped by 5 bases and J by 1 base, with 17 bases between them. The CDR3 extends over 16 amino acids.

The chain carries TRBV6-6 and TRBJ2-2; perhaps TRBD2 as D (6 bases). The V gene's germline CDR1 is MNHNY and CDR2 SVGAGI (reference sequence). V dropped 0 bases and J dropped 5 bases, with 13 bases sitting between them. This CDR3 is 16 amino acids long. The CDR3 DNA reads TGTGCCAGCAGTTACTCCCCATTTGGAGGGACCGGGGAGCTGTTTTTT. This translates into CASSYSPFGGTGELFF.

Many counts were recorded for this clonotype. The chain combines TRBV9 with TRBJ2-7, with 7 bases identical to TRBD1. The germline CDR1 and CDR2 sequences are SGDLS and YYNGEE. The J segment lost 4 bases and the V segment lost 4 bases, leaving 11 bases of the junction unmatched. The CDR3 has 15 amino acids. CDR3: CASSTSTVGQYEQYF. The CDR3 nucleotides are TGTGCCAGCAGCACATCAACAGTGGGACAGTACGAGCAGTACTTC.

V and J are TRBV6-5 and TRBJ1-1; D uncertain. Trimming left V 7 bases short and J 1 base short, with 10 bases between. CDR3 length: 13 amino acids. Germline V gene lookup returns CDR1 MNHEY and CDR2 SVGAGI. The CDR3 is CASTRDGNTEAFF. The CDR3 DNA sequence: TGTGCCAGCACCCGTGACGGGAACACTGAAGCTTTCTTT.

This clonotype appeared a few times. The chain couples TRBV29-1 to TRBJ2-3; D might be TRBD1 or TRBD2, each matching 5 bases. Trimming took 5 bases from V and 4 from J, leaving 10 bases between them. The CDR3 covers 12 residues. The V gene's germline CDR1 is SQVTM and CDR2 ANQGSEA. The DNA of the CDR3 is TGCAGCGTTACGGGGCTCGCAGATACGCAGTATTTT. Translating it yields CSVTGLADTQYF.

The chain carries TRBV6-6 and TRBJ2-3; D not resolved. The V and J ends lost 4 bases and 3 bases respectively, with 8 bases between them. In germline, CDR1 is MNHNY, CDR2 SVGAGI (reference sequence). The CDR3 spans 13 residues. The CDR3 region is CASSSSSTDTQYF. CDR3 in DNA: TGTGCCAGCAGTTCGTCCTCGACAGATACGCAGTATTTT.

There are a few counts of this clonotype. The chain recombines TRBV28 with TRBJ1-2; D not certain. V was clipped by 11 bases and J by 0 bases, with 16 bases between them. Per the germline V gene, CDR1 is MDHEN and CDR2 is SYDVKM. The CDR3 loop spans 14 amino acids. The DNA for the CDR3 is TGTGCCTCCCACCGCCAGAGACCTAACTATGGCTACACCTTC. Protein product: CASHRQRPNYGYTF.

The chain employs TRBV29-1 and TRBJ2-5; possibly TRBD1 for D (6 bases). This CDR3 spans 13 amino acids. Per germline, CDR1 SQVTM and CDR2 ANQGSEA. Trimming pared 5 bases from V and 5 bases from J, leaving 15 bases between. The CDR3 reads CSVREGRGETQYF. The CDR3 DNA is TGCAGCGTTCGCGAAGGCAGGGGTGAGACCCAGTACTTC.

This clonotype showed up many times. The chain joins TRBV4-2 to TRBJ2-7; D remains unclear. Looked up from germline, CDR1 is LGHNA and CDR2 is YNFKEQ. Trimming removed 1 base at V and 5 bases at J, with 18 bases between. The CDR3 contains 16 residues. In nucleotides, the CDR3 is TGTGCCAGCAGCCAAGGAAGACTGACACCCCTCCACGAGCAGTACTTC. It codes for CASSQGRLTPLHEQYF.

The chain recombines TRBV5-6 with TRBJ2-7, with D possibly TRBD2 on 6 matching bases. Between the trimmed V and J ends, which lost 2 bases and 2 bases, there was a span of 11 bases. The CDR3 length is 14 residues. Per germline, CDR1 SGHDT and CDR2 YYEEEE. CDR3 protein: CASSFTGRTYEQYF. As DNA, the CDR3 is TGTGCCAGCAGCTTTACGGGGAGGACCTACGAGCAGTACTTC. Combining the CDR3 with reference TRBV5-6 and TRBJ2-7 gives the whole variable domain DAGVTQSPTHLIKTRGQQVTLRCSPKSGHDTVSWYQQALGQGPQFIFQYYEEEERQRGNFPDRFSGHQFPNYSSELNVNALLLGDSALYLCASSFTGRTYEQYFGPGTRLTVT.